What follows are 11 T cell receptor beta chains derived from one specimen sequenced in a study of Tregs in tolerant kidney transplant recipients. Related graft donors supplied nonmyeloablative bone marrow transplants, and mixed chimerism was transient. Method: immunoSEQ multiplex PCR; TCRdb's copy keeps in-frame clones and lacks some. The sample lists about 21,000 clones, more than 65% occurring once. The sample in question was CD8+ T cells from blood (PBMCs), obtained 6 months after the transplant. These receptors came from a human patient who received a combined kidney and bone marrow transplant. Some T cells here may be from the graft donor.

The chain has TRBV28 and TRBJ2-1; D is perhaps TRBD1 (5 bases). The V gene's germline CDR1 is MDHEN and CDR2 SYDVKM. Between the trimmed V and J ends, which lost 1 base and 0 bases, there was a span of 13 bases. This CDR3 is built from 17 residues. Written as DNA, the CDR3 is TGTGCCAGCAGTTTATATTGGGGCGACAGCTCCTACAATGAGCAGTTCTTC. As protein: CASSLYWGDSSYNEQFF.

The chain combines TRBV9 with TRBJ2-3; D is unclear. V shed 3 bases and J shed 4 bases, with 9 bases lying between them. The CDR3 is 13 amino acids. Germline CDR1 SGDLS, CDR2 YYNGEE. The CDR3 nucleotides are TGTGCCAGCAGCGGAGGAGTCGCAGATACGCAGTATTTT. Translating it yields CASSGGVADTQYF.

The chain recombines TRBV13 with TRBJ1-2; no reliable D call. V was cut by 2 bases and J by 2 bases, with 6 bases left in between. Looked up from germline, CDR1 is PRHDT and CDR2 is FYEKMQ (reference sequence). The length of the CDR3 is 13 residues. This chain's CDR3 is CASSLPQNYGYTF. The CDR3 DNA sequence: TGTGCCAGCAGCTTACCACAGAACTATGGCTACACCTTC.

This clone was seen only a few times. The gene calls are TRBV7-6 and TRBJ2-7, with TRBD2 as a possible D gene (6 bases). The V end lost 1 base, the J end lost 5 bases, and 12 bases lay between the germline ends. CDR1 is SGHVS, CDR2 FNYEAQ, per germline. This CDR3 contains 14 residues. The CDR3 loop is CASSLVLAADEQYF. CDR3 DNA sequence: TGTGCCAGCAGCTTAGTACTAGCAGCGGACGAGCAGTACTTC.

The chain carries TRBV7-7 and TRBJ2-5; D perhaps matches TRBD2 (6 bases). V dropped 3 bases and J dropped 2 bases, with 7 bases sitting between them. The CDR3 length is 13 residues. Germline values: CDR1 SSHAT, CDR2 FNYEAQ (reference sequence). In nucleotides, the CDR3 is TGTGCCAGCAGCTTCCGGGGGCAAGAGACCCAGTACTTC. Its protein is CASSFRGQETQYF. The complete variable domain, with remaining parts taken from reference TRBV7-7 and TRBJ2-5, reads GAGVSQSPRYKVTKRGQDVTLRCDPISSHATLYWYQQALGQGPEFLTYFNYEAQPDKSGLPSDRFSAERPEGSISTLTIQRTEQRDSAMYRCASSFRGQETQYFGPGTRLLVL.

Comments on this clone: At the DNA level, this CDR3 is encoded by other sequences in the same sample as well. The CDR3 is CASSHLAGATEQFF. The DNA of the CDR3 is TGTGCCAGCAGCCATCTAGCGGGGGCAACTGAGCAGTTCTTC. The chain has TRBV7-3 and TRBJ2-1, with TRBD2 matching 10 bases. Germline CDR1 is SGHTA and CDR2 is FQGTGA. This CDR3 comprises 14 residues. V lost 5 bases and J lost 9; bases outside the gene matches: 7.

The rearrangement uses TRBV11-3 and TRBJ2-2, with TRBD2 matching 7 bases. The CDR3 is made up of 18 amino acids. Losses at the gene ends were 5 bases for V and 7 bases for J; bases not matched to a gene: 19. Germline CDR1 and CDR2: SGHNT and YENEEA. CDR3 sequence reads: CASSQLGRAGVRLGELFF. The CDR3 nucleotides read TGTGCCAGCAGCCAATTAGGGAGGGCGGGAGTAAGGCTCGGGGAGCTGTTTTTT.

The chain carries TRBV6-4 and TRBJ2-1, with 14 positions matching TRBD2. The ends lost 0 bases at V and 8 bases at J; junction bases unmatched: 3. CDR3 length: 16 amino acids. The germline V gene encodes CDR1 MRHNA and CDR2 SNTAGT. The CDR3 nucleotides are TGTGCCAGCAGTGACTCGGGGACTAGCGGGAGCGATGAGCAGTTCTTC. It translates to CASSDSGTSGSDEQFF.

Relative to its sample, this clone is large. This chain joins TRBV5-1 and TRBJ2-3; the D is unclear. The germline gives CDR1 SGHRS, CDR2 YFSETQ. Trimming pared 5 bases from V and 6 bases from J, leaving 13 bases between. This CDR3 has 13 amino acids. Here the CDR3 DNA reads TGCGCCAGCAGACCGGTTCCTGCGGATACGCAGTATTTT. Amino acids: CASRPVPADTQYF.

The chain is built from TRBV6-1 and TRBJ2-3, with 9 bases fitting TRBD2. The CDR3 totals 18 residues. The V and J ends lost 2 bases and 5 bases, in that order; junction bases with no gene match: 14. Germline CDR1 and CDR2: MNHNS and SASEGT. CDR3 DNA sequence: TGTGCCAGCAGTGAACTCCCTGCGACTAGCGGTTTTGAAGATACGCAGTATTTT. Amino acids: CASSELPATSGFEDTQYF.

This rearrangement joins TRBV9 to TRBJ2-2, with 15 bases lining up with TRBD2. The CDR3 runs 17 residues. Germline CDR1 reads SGDLS; CDR2 reads YYNGEE. V lost 3 bases and J lost 10; bases outside the gene matches: 10. CDR3 sequence: CASSAWPGLAGGKELFF. CDR3 in DNA: TGTGCCAGCAGCGCATGGCCGGGACTAGCGGGGGGTAAGGAGCTGTTTTTT.